Below are 18 T cell receptor beta chains sequenced from a single sample in a study of cytomegalovirus exposure and HLA in healthy donors. PCR used 60 Vbeta primers and 13 Jbeta primers. Using immunoSEQ multiplex PCR, the repertoire was profiled, and TCRdb retains in-frame clones only, with some absent. Of under 200,000 clones in the sample, around 79% were seen once. The sequencing input was PBMCs. Every receptor here comes from a male donor in good health and CMV-seropositive.

The chain combines TRBV18 with TRBJ2-7; D might be TRBD2 (5 bases). Trimming took 4 bases from V and 7 from J, leaving 11 bases between them. CDR1 KGHSH and CDR2 LQKENI come from the germline V gene. This CDR3 comprises 12 residues. In DNA form, the CDR3 reads TGTGCCAGCTCACGAGGGTACTCGGAGCAGTACTTC. It translates to CASSRGYSEQYF.

V and J are TRBV11-2 and TRBJ1-4; D uncertain. Trimming removed 4 bases at V and 4 bases at J, with 13 bases between. CDR3 length: 15 residues. Germline V gene sequence: CDR1 SGHAT, CDR2 FQNNGV. CDR3 residues: CASSSRGGFNEKLFF. The CDR3 bases are TGTGCCAGCAGCTCCCGCGGCGGGTTTAATGAAAAACTGTTTTTT.

This sequence joins TRBV11-3 and TRBJ2-2; TRBD1 might be the D (6 bases). Trimming removed 1 base at V and 7 bases at J, with 13 bases between. CDR1 and CDR2 from the germline V gene are SGHNT and YENEEA. This CDR3 has 15 residues. The CDR3 DNA sequence: TGTGCCAGCAGCTTAGGGACAGAGGGCGGCGGGGAGCTGTTTTTT. It codes for CASSLGTEGGGELFF.

This clone was observed a single time. V is TRBV6-5 and J is TRBJ1-5; 8 nucleotides match TRBD1. CDR3 length: 14 residues. CDR1 and CDR2 (germline): MNHEY, SVGAGI. With V trimmed by 6 bases and J by 7 bases, 8 bases remained unmatched. CDR3 loop: CASSIAGGGQPQHF. CDR3 nucleotide sequence: TGTGCCAGCAGCATAGCAGGGGGCGGACAGCCCCAGCATTTT.

The gene calls are TRBV7-9 and TRBJ2-2; D possibly corresponds to TRBD1 (5 bases). Germline V gene data show CDR1 as SEHNR and CDR2 as FQNEAQ (reference sequence). The CDR3 is made up of 15 amino acids. V was trimmed by 1 base and J by 5 bases, leaving 11 bases between them. The CDR3 sequence is CASSLVGRITGELFF. CDR3 coding DNA: TGTGCCAGCAGCTTAGTGGGGCGGATTACCGGGGAGCTGTTTTTT. Full variable domain (rest looked up from reference TRBV7-9 and TRBJ2-2): DTGVSQNPRHKITKRGQNVTFRCDPISEHNRLYWYRQTLGQGPEFLTYFQNEAQLEKSRLLSDRFSAERPKGSFSTLEIQRTEQGDSAMYLCASSLVGRITGELFFGEGSRLTVL.

V usage is TRBV7-2 and J usage is TRBJ2-1, with TRBD2 matching 11 bases. In germline, CDR1 is SGHTA, CDR2 FQGNSA. V was clipped by 2 bases and J by 8 bases; unmatched bases: 8. The CDR3 covers 16 residues. The CDR3 nucleotides read TGTGCCAGCAGCTTACCTCGACTAGCGGGGTTGGATGAGCAGTTCTTC. Residues: CASSLPRLAGLDEQFF. Based on the CDR3 plus reference TRBV7-2 and TRBJ2-1, the full variable domain is GAGVSQSPSNKVTEKGKDVELRCDPISGHTALYWYRQSLGQGLEFLIYFQGNSAPDKSGLPSDRFSAERTGGSVSTLTIQRTQQEDSAVYLCASSLPRLAGLDEQFFGPGTRLTVL.

This clone was observed a handful of times. The CDR3 DNA follows: TGTGCCAGCAGTTACAGCTCCTCCAGGCCATACAATGAGCAGTTCTTC. It specifies CASSYSSSRPYNEQFF. V is TRBV6-5 and J is TRBJ2-1; D is unresolved. V gave up 2 bases and J gave up 4 bases, with 15 bases separating them. The CDR3 is 16 amino acids. Germline CDR1 is MNHEY and CDR2 is SVGAGI.

The V call is TRBV7-8, the J call TRBJ1-2; D may be TRBD1 (5 bases). Trimming removed 5 bases at V and 7 bases at J, with 17 bases between. The CDR3 contains 14 residues. Germline V gene data show CDR1 as SGHVS and CDR2 as FQNEAQ. The CDR3 protein is CASSAPGGVGGYTF. The CDR3, as DNA: TGTGCCAGCAGCGCCCCGGGAGGGGTTGGTGGCTACACCTTC.

This clone was observed a few times. Mismatch with germline at one junction end may stem from a read error. The chain joins TRBV7-9 to TRBJ2-5; TRBD1 aligns across 9 bases. Germline V gene lookup returns CDR1 SEHNR and CDR2 FQNEAQ (reference sequence). This CDR3 is 12 amino acids long. The CDR3 spells CASSLYRGREDF. CDR3 bases: TGTGCCAGCAGCTTGTACAGGGGGCGCGAGGACTTC.

The table lists this clone with a few counts. This sequence joins TRBV6-5 and TRBJ1-3, with D perhaps TRBD1 (6 bases). The CDR3 runs to 15 residues. Germline V CDR1 and CDR2: MNHEY, SVGAGI. The germline V and J ends were trimmed by 4 bases and 1 base, with 11 bases remaining between them. The CDR3 DNA follows: TGTGCCAGCAGTTCAACAGGGCAATCTGGAAACACCATATATTTT. Translated, it gives CASSSTGQSGNTIYF.

The chain carries TRBV20-1 and TRBJ2-5; D not resolved. The CDR3 length is 10 residues. The V end lost 4 bases, the J end lost 4 bases, and 4 bases lay between the germline ends. The germline gives CDR1 DFQATT, CDR2 SNEGSKA (reference sequence). The CDR3: CSANRETQYF. The CDR3 DNA sequence: TGCAGTGCTAACAGAGAGACCCAGTACTTC.

This rearrangement joins TRBV5-4 to TRBJ1-1, with TRBD1 as a possible D gene (6 bases). The CDR3 covers 14 residues. V shed 4 bases and J shed 1 base, with 11 bases lying between them. CDR1 and CDR2 from the germline V gene are SGHNT and YYREEE (reference sequence). CDR3 bases: TGTGCCAGCAGCGACCAGGACAGGAACACTGAAGCTTTCTTT. It specifies CASSDQDRNTEAFF.

V and J are TRBV6-5 and TRBJ1-1, with D uncertain. CDR3 length: 12 amino acids. CDR1 and CDR2 (germline): MNHEY, SVGAGI. Trimming took 8 bases from V and 0 from J, leaving 7 bases between them. Here the CDR3 DNA reads TGTGCCAGCGGCCAACTGAACACTGAAGCTTTCTTT. It encodes CASGQLNTEAFF.

This chain joins TRBV5-1 and TRBJ1-1; perhaps TRBD1 as D (5 bases). V gave up 4 bases and J gave up 4 bases, with 17 bases separating them. This CDR3 has 15 amino acids. Germline CDR1 SGHRS, CDR2 YFSETQ. The CDR3 region has the DNA TGCGCCAGCAGCCTACAACCTTCGGGGGGCACTGAAGCTTTCTTT. This translates into CASSLQPSGGTEAFF.

The chain employs TRBV15 and TRBJ2-1; perhaps TRBD2 as D (6 bases). CDR3 length: 18 amino acids. V was pared by 1 base and J by 3 bases, with 19 bases between. Germline V gene lookup returns CDR1 LNHNV and CDR2 YYDKDF (reference sequence). The CDR3 protein is CATSRVEGLAPFYNEQFF. DNA for the CDR3: TGTGCCACCAGCAGAGTGGAGGGCCTAGCGCCATTCTACAATGAGCAGTTCTTC.

The rearrangement uses TRBV19 and TRBJ1-3; D is perhaps TRBD1 (6 bases). V lost 3 bases, J lost 4 bases, and 7 bases lay in between. The CDR3 is 13 amino acids. CDR1 is LNHDA, CDR2 SQIVND, per germline (reference sequence). CDR3 protein: CASSIGGGNTIYF. The DNA of the CDR3 is TGTGCCAGTAGTATTGGGGGCGGAAACACCATATATTTT.

J is TRBJ2-7 and V is TRBV4-1; 9 nucleotides align to TRBD1. Germline V gene data show CDR1 as MGHRA and CDR2 as YSYEKL. V was clipped by 2 bases and J by 2 bases; unmatched bases: 4. This CDR3 is built from 15 residues. The CDR3: CASSQPGQGTYEQYF. The CDR3, as DNA: TGCGCCAGCAGCCAACCGGGACAGGGAACCTACGAGCAGTACTTC.

V is TRBV28 and J is TRBJ1-1; D is uncertain. This CDR3 is 11 amino acids long. Per germline, CDR1 MDHEN and CDR2 SYDVKM. With 0 bases removed from V and 10 bases from J, the gap between germline ends came to 6 bases. The CDR3 DNA reads as TGTGCCAGCAGTTTATGGGTCGGAGCTTTCTTT. This encodes CASSLWVGAFF.